Listed below are T cell receptor beta chains from one sample, sequenced in a study of T cell changes during pregnancy in multiple sclerosis. Profiled with immunoSEQ multiplex PCR; TCRdb holds only in-frame clones, not every one. The table shows just over 30,000 clones, with approximately 89% occurring only once. The specimen comprised CD8+ T cells from peripheral blood mononuclear cells, sampled in the second trimester of pregnancy. Source of these receptors: a female donor with multiple sclerosis, enrolled in a pregnancy study. The CDR3 runs from the conserved cysteine through the conserved F or W. D genes are given only for firm matches. A clone size is listed for some rows: how often the clone was seen (once, few, many), or a class if it is expanded.

>NA|TRBJ2-3|TRBV4-3|NA
TGCGCCAGCAGCCCCACGGCGGACAACACAGATACGCAGTATTTT
CASSPTADNTDTQYF
>NA|TRBJ1-2|TRBV6-6|NA
TGTGCCAGCAGTTACTTACCAGGGGAGTATGGCTACACCTTC
CASSYLPGEYGYTF
>TRBD1|TRBJ1-5|TRBV29-1|NA
TGCAGCGTAGCTGACAGGGATGATCAGCCCCAGCATTTT
CSVADRDDQPQHF
>TRBD2|TRBJ2-1|TRBV4-3|NA
TGCGCCAGCACCTCACGGGGGGACAATGAGCAGTTCTTC
CASTSRGDNEQFF
>TRBD1|TRBJ2-7|TRBV28|NA
TGTGCCAGCCGTATACAGGGGCTGTCAAACGAGCAGTACTTC
CASRIQGLSNEQYF
>NA|TRBJ2-7|TRBV4-3|NA
TGCGCCAGCAGCCAAGATATCAGCGGGCAGACCTACGAGCAGTACTTC
CASSQDISGQTYEQYF
>TRBD1|TRBJ1-5|TRBV5-4|few
TGTGCCAGCAGCTTCCAGGGACAGGGAGCAAATCAGCCCCAGCATTTT
CASSFQGQGANQPQHF
>TRBD2|TRBJ2-3|TRBV27|NA
TGTGCCAGCAGTTTAAGTTTAGCGGGAGGGCCGCCCCAGTATTTT
CASSLSLAGGPPQYF
>TRBD2|TRBJ2-3|TRBV7-9|NA
TGTGCCAGCAGTCCCCCAGCTTGGGGGGAGGGCTCGACAGATACGCAGTATTTT
CASSPPAWGEGSTDTQYF
>NA|TRBJ1-4|TRBV4-1|NA
TGCGCCAGCAGCCTCCAACAGGCAACTAATGAAAAACTGTTTTTT
CASSLQQATNEKLFF
>TRBD2|TRBJ2-7|TRBV11-2|NA
TGTGCCAGCAGCTTAGATCGGGCGGGAGGGCCTCACGAGCAGTACTTC
CASSLDRAGGPHEQYF
>TRBD1|TRBJ2-7|TRBV30|NA
TGTGCCTGGAGCCGGGGACAGGGGGTCCCCTACGAGCAGTACTTC
CAWSRGQGVPYEQYF
>TRBD2|TRBJ2-1|TRBV5-4|NA
TGTGCCAGCAGCTTGCGGGTAGCGGGGGACAATGAGCAGTTCTTC
CASSLRVAGDNEQFF
>TRBD1|TRBJ2-3|TRBV9|once
TGTGCCAGCAGCGTTCCGGGACAGGGGGCGGGTGACCCGCTTAAGCTACACACAGATACGCAGTATTTT
CASSVPGQGAGDPLKLHTDTQYF
>TRBD2|TRBJ2-1|TRBV7-9|once
TGTGCCAGCAGCTTATCGGGGGGGACTCCCTTTGGGAATGAGCAGTTCTTC
CASSLSGGTPFGNEQFF
>NA|TRBJ2-7|TRBV23-1|NA
TGCGCCAGCAGACAACCTGGACAGAGGAGCTCCTACGAGCAGTACTTC
CASRQPGQRSSYEQYF
>TRBD1|TRBJ1-2|TRBV6-1|NA
TGTGCCAGCAGTGAAGCCGGGACAGGGGAAGGCTACACCTTC
CASSEAGTGEGYTF
>TRBD1|TRBJ1-1|TRBV19|NA
TGTGCCAGTAGTATCCGTGGACAGGGGCTCCACACTGAAGCTTTCTTT
CASSIRGQGLHTEAFF
>NA|TRBJ2-3|TRBV9|NA
TGTGCCAGCACCTCCGGAGGGGGACAGTCTAGCACAGATACGCAGTATTTT
CASTSGGGQSSTDTQYF
>NA|TRBJ2-1|TRBV27|NA
TGTGCCAGCAGTTTGCAGGAGGGCCAGAATGAGCAGTTCTTC
CASSLQEGQNEQFF
>NA|TRBJ2-1|TRBV21-1|NA
TGTGCCAGCAGCAGACCCTTTCCTAGCGGAGAAGTGAATGAGCAGTTCTTC
CASSRPFPSGEVNEQFF
>NA|TRBJ2-7|TRBV27|NA
TGTGCCAGCAGTCCCCGGGACTGGTCCTACGAGCAGTACTTC
CASSPRDWSYEQYF
>TRBD2|TRBJ2-7|TRBV7-6|NA
TGTGCCAGCAGCCCAGGGAGGGACGCCTACGAGCAGTACTTC
CASSPGRDAYEQYF
>NA|TRBJ2-3|TRBV6-6|NA
TGTGCCAGCACCCCCTCGGGGGAGATGACGGCAGATACGCAGTATTTT
CASTPSGEMTADTQYF
>TRBD1|TRBJ1-1|TRBV4-3|NA
TGCGCCAGCAGCCAGTCACGGGACAGTTTGAACACTGAAGCTTTCTTT
CASSQSRDSLNTEAFF
>NA|TRBJ2-7|TRBV29-1|NA
TGCAGCGTTTCTAAACCCGGAAGGCAGGCACCCTACGAGCAGTACTTC
CSVSKPGRQAPYEQYF
>TRBD1|TRBJ2-7|TRBV4-1|NA
TGCGCCAGCAGCCAGGAGGACAGGGGGCCAGACGAGCAGTACTTC
CASSQEDRGPDEQYF
>NA|TRBJ2-6|TRBV19|NA
TGTGCCAGTAGGGTCACAGGGTCTGGGGCCAACGTCCTGACTTTC
CASRVTGSGANVLTF
>NA|TRBJ2-1|TRBV29-1|NA
TGCAGCGTTGACTTTGAGGAGGATCCCTATGAGCAGTTCTTC
CSVDFEEDPYEQFF
>TRBD2|TRBJ2-1|TRBV5-6|NA
TGTGCCAGCGACGGGAGGGGGAGGGTTTACAATGAGCAGTTCTTC
CASDGRGRVYNEQFF
>TRBD2|TRBJ2-3|TRBV6-4|few
TGTGCCAGCAGTGAGAAGGCGGGAGGGGCAGATACGCAGTATTTT
CASSEKAGGADTQYF
>NA|TRBJ2-1|TRBV7-9|once
TGTGCCAGCAGCTTTTCCGGGACACGGGAAAATGAGCAGTTCTTC
CASSFSGTRENEQFF
>NA|TRBJ2-7|TRBV5-6|NA
TGTGCCGGCAGCCAATCCGCCGGGGGAAAATTCTACGAGCAGTACTTC
CAGSQSAGGKFYEQYF
>TRBD2|TRBJ2-3|TRBV6-5|NA
TGTGCCAGCAGCCAAAGTGGCGGGAGTACAGATACGCAGTATTTT
CASSQSGGSTDTQYF
>TRBD2|TRBJ2-7|TRBV7-9|once
TGTGCCAGCAGCTTAGCGACTAGCGGGAGCTACGAGCAGTACTTC
CASSLATSGSYEQYF
>NA|TRBJ1-2|TRBV7-9|NA
TGTGCCAGCAGCCTTGCCCTTATGGGCAACGATGGCTACACCTTC
CASSLALMGNDGYTF
>NA|TRBJ2-3|TRBV6-5|NA
TGTGCCAGCAGAGAAGCTAGCACAGATACGCAGTATTTT
CASREASTDTQYF
>NA|TRBJ2-1|TRBV10-3|NA
TGTGCCATCAGTGAGTCAGCGGCTAGCGAGGAGCAGTTCTTC
CAISESAASEEQFF
>NA|TRBJ1-1|TRBV7-2|NA
TGTGCCAGCAGCTTACCCTCGGGGGGGCAAGTTGAAGCTTTCTTT
CASSLPSGGQVEAFF
>NA|TRBJ2-7|TRBV19|NA
TGTGCCAGTAGTATAGACAGGGTATCGCCTTACGAGCAGTACTTC
CASSIDRVSPYEQYF
>NA|TRBJ2-1|TRBV7-9|NA
TGTGCCAGCAGCTTTATGAACGAGGATAATGAGCAGTTCTTC
CASSFMNEDNEQFF